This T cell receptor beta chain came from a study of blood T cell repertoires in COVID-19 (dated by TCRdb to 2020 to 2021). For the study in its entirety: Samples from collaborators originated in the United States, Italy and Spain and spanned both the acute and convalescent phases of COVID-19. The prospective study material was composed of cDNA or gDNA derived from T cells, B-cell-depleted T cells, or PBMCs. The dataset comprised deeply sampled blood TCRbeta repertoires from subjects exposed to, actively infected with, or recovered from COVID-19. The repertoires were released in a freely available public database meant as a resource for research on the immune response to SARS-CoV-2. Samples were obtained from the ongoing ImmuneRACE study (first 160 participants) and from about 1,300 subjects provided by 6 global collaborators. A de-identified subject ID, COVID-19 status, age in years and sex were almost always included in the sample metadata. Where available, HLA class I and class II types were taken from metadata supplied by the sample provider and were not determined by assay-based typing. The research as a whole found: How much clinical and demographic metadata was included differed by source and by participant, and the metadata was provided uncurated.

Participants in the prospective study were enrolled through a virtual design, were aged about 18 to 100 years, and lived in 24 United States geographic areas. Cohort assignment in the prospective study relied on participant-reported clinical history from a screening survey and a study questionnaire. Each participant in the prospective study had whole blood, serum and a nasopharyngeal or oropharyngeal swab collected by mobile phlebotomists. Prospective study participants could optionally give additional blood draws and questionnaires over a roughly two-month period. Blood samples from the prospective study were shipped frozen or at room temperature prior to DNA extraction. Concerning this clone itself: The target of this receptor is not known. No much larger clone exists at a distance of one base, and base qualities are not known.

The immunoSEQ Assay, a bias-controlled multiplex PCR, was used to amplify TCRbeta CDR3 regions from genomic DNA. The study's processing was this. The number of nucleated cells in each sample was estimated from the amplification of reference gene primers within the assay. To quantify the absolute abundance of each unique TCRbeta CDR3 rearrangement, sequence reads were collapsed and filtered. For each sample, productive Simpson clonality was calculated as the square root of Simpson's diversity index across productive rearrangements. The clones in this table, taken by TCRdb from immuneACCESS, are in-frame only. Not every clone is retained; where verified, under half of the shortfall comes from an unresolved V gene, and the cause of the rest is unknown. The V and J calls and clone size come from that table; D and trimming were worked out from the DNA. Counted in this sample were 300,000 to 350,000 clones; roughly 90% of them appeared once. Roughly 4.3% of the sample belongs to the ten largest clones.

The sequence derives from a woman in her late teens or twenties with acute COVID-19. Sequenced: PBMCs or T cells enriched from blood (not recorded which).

The CDR3 loop reads CASSLWRSGQGTDTQYF. The DNA sequence is TGTGCCAGCAGTTTATGGAGATCTGGACAGGGGACAGATACGCAGTATTTT. The chain was built from TRBV27 and TRBJ2-3; the central 9 bases match TRBD1. The CDR3 contains 17 residues, cysteine and phenylalanine counted. The sequence is cut down to CDR3 DNA, 51 bases in frame from base 1. CDR1 and CDR2, looked up from the germline V gene (reference sequence), are MNHEY and SMNVEV. The V end gives up 1 base and the J end 3 bases, leaving 8 bases in the junction not matched to a gene.